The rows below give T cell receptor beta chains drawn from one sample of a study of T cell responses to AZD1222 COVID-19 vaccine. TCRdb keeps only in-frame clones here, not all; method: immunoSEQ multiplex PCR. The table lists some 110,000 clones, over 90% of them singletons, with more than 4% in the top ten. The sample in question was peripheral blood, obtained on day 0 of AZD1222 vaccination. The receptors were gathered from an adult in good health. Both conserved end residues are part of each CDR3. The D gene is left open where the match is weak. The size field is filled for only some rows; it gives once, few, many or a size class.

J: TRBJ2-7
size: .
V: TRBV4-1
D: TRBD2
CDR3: CASRPTFSGRATEQYF
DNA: TGCGCCAGCAGACCGACCTTCAGCGGGAGGGCCACCGAGCAGTACTTC

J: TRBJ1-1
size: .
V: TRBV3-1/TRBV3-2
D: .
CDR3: CASSQQAEAFF
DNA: TGTGCCAGCAGCCAACAGGCTGAAGCTTTCTTT

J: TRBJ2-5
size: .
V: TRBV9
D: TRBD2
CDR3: CASSPGLAGEETQYF
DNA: TGTGCCAGCAGCCCCGGGCTAGCGGGAGAAGAGACCCAGTACTTC

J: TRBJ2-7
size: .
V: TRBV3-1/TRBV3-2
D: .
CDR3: CASSQNRVYEQYF
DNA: TGTGCCAGCAGCCAAAACAGGGTCTACGAGCAGTACTTC

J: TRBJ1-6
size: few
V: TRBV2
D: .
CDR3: CATDGTGSSPLHF
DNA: TGTGCCACCGACGGGACCGGTTCTTCACCCCTCCACTTT

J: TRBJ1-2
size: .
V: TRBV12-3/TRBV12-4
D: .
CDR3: CASSLGRNYGYTF
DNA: TGTGCCAGCAGTTTAGGGCGTAACTATGGCTACACCTTC

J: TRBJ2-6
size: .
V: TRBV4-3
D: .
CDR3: CASSQAGTSGANVLTF
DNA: TGCGCCAGCAGCCAAGCGGGAACCTCTGGGGCCAACGTCCTGACTTTC

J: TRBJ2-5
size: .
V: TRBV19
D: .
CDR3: CASSIQTSQTQYF
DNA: TGTGCCAGTAGTATTCAGACAAGTCAGACCCAGTACTTC

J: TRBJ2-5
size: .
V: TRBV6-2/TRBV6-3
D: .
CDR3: CASSYDPSQETQYF
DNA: TGTGCCAGCAGTTACGATCCATCTCAAGAGACCCAGTACTTC

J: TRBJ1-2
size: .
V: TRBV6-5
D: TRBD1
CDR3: CASTRDRTSYTF
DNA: TGTGCCAGCACCCGGGACAGGACGAGTTACACCTTC

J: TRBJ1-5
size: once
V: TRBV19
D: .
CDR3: CASSIRGGRGNQPQHF
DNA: TGTGCCAGTAGTATAAGGGGGGGGCGAGGCAATCAGCCCCAGCATTTT

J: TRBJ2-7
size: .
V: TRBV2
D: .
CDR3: CASSDSRSYEQYF
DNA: TGTGCCAGCAGTGACTCCCGGTCCTACGAGCAGTACTTC

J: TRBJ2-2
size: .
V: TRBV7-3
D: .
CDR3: CASSQQAIGGELFF
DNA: TGTGCCAGCAGCCAACAGGCAATCGGCGGGGAGCTGTTTTTT

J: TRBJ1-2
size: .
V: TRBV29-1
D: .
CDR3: CSVERHFGTTNYGYTF
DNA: TGCAGCGTTGAACGCCATTTTGGGACAACCAATTATGGCTACACCTTC

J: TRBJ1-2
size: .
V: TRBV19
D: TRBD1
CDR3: CASSIGQGAIGYTF
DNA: TGTGCCAGTAGTATCGGGCAGGGGGCAATCGGCTACACCTTC

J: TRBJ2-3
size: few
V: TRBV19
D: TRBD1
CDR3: CASSGQGTAYGPSTDTQYF
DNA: TGTGCCAGTAGCGGACAGGGGACGGCCTACGGGCCTAGCACAGATACGCAGTATTTT

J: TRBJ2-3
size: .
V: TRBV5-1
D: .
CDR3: CASSLVAASTDTQYF
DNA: TGCGCCAGCAGCTTGGTTGCGGCGAGCACAGATACGCAGTATTTT

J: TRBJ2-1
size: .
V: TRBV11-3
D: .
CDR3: CASSLEDYNEQFF
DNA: TGTGCCAGCAGCTTAGAGGACTACAATGAGCAGTTCTTC

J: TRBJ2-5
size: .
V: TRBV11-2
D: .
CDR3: CASSTQLQETQYF
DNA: TGTGCCAGCAGCACTCAACTCCAAGAGACCCAGTACTTC

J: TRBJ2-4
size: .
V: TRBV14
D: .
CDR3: CASSPPPSALAKNIQYF
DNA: TGTGCCAGCAGCCCACCTCCTAGCGCGCTAGCCAAAAACATTCAGTACTTC

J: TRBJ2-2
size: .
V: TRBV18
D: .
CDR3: CASSPPGRNTGELFF
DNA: TGTGCCAGCTCACCACCAGGGAGGAACACCGGGGAGCTGTTTTTT

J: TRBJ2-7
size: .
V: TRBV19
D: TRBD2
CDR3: CASSTQLAGYYEQYF
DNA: TGTGCCAGTAGTACCCAGTTAGCGGGATACTACGAGCAGTACTTC

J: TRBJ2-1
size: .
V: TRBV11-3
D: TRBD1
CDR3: CASSPRTGDHNEQFF
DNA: TGTGCCAGCAGCCCGAGGACAGGGGACCACAATGAGCAGTTCTTC

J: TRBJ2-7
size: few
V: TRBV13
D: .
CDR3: CASSLGGPRSYEQYF
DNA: TGTGCCAGCAGCTTGGGGGGACCTCGTTCCTACGAGCAGTACTTC

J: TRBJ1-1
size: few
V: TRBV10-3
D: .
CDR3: CAISELGPKAAEAFF
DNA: TGTGCCATCAGTGAGTTGGGACCTAAGGCGGCTGAAGCTTTCTTT

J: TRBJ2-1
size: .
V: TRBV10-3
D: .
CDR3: CAISEGTSGEQFF
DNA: TGTGCCATCAGTGAGGGGACTTCAGGGGAGCAGTTCTTC

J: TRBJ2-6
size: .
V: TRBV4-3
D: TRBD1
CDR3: CASSQGRGLITGANVLTF
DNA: TGCGCCAGCAGCCAGGGCAGGGGGCTGATAACTGGGGCCAACGTCCTGACTTTC

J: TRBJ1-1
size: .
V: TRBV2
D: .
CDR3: CASSVGRVGTEAFF
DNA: TGTGCCAGCAGTGTTGGCAGGGTGGGGACTGAAGCTTTCTTT

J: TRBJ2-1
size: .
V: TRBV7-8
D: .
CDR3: CASSLAGNNEQFF
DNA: TGTGCCAGCAGCTTAGCCGGGAACAATGAGCAGTTCTTC

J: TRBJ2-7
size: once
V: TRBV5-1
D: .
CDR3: CASSRRETYEQYF
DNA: TGCGCCAGCAGCCGTAGAGAGACCTACGAGCAGTACTTC

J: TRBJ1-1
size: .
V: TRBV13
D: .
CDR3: CASSLSHTEAFF
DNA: TGTGCCAGCAGCTTGAGTCATACTGAAGCTTTCTTT

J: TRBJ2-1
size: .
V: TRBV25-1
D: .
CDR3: CASSVGTYNEQFF
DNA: TGTGCCAGCAGTGTAGGGACCTACAATGAGCAGTTCTTC

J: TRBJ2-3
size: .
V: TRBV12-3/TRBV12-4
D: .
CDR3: CASSTREDTQYF
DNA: TGTGCCAGCAGTACTAGGGAGGATACGCAGTATTTT

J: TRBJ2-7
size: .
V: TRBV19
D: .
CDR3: CASSRGTGTGNEQYF
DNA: TGTGCCAGTAGTAGGGGAACAGGGACCGGGAACGAGCAGTACTTC

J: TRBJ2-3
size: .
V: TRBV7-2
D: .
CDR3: CASSPSGTDTQYF
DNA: TGTGCCAGCAGTCCATCCGGCACAGATACGCAGTATTTT

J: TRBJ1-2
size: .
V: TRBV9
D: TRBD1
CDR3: CASSPDLGTVNYGYTF
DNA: TGTGCCAGCAGCCCAGACTTAGGGACAGTTAACTATGGCTACACCTTC

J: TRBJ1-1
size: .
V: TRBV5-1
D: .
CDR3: CASSRSTDMNTEAFF
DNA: TGCGCCAGCAGCCGTTCGACAGACATGAACACTGAAGCTTTCTTT

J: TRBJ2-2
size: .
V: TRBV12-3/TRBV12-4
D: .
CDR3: CASSFGSVGELFF
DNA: TGTGCCAGCAGTTTTGGGAGTGTCGGGGAGCTGTTTTTT

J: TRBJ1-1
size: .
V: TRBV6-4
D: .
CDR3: CASSDRENTEAFF
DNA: TGTGCCAGCAGTGACCGGGAGAACACTGAAGCTTTCTTT

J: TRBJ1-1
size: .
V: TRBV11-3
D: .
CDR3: CASSLVSDKNTEAFF
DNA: TGTGCCAGCAGCTTAGTATCCGATAAGAACACTGAAGCTTTCTTT

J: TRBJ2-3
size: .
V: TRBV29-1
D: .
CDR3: CSVAGALGTDTQYF
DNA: TGCAGCGTTGCAGGGGCGCTTGGCACAGATACGCAGTATTTT

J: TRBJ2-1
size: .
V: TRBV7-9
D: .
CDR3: CASSSQYNEQFF
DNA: TGTGCCAGCAGCTCCCAGTACAATGAGCAGTTCTTC

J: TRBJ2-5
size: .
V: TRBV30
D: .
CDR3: CAGQKQETQYF
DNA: TGTGCCGGCCAAAAGCAAGAGACCCAGTACTTC

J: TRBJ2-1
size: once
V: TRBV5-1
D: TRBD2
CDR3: CASRYTSGSRNEQFF
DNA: TGCGCCAGCAGGTATACTAGCGGGAGTCGCAATGAGCAGTTCTTC

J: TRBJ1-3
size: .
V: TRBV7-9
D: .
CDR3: CASAVGSGNTIYF
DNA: TGTGCCAGCGCGGTGGGCTCTGGAAACACCATATATTTT

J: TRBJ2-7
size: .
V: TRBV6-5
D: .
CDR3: CASRGGTGRGEQYF
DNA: TGTGCCAGCAGGGGGGGGACAGGCAGGGGCGAGCAGTACTTC

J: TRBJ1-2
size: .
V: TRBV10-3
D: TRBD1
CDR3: CATAMDRVGGYTF
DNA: TGTGCCACCGCAATGGACAGGGTGGGCGGCTACACCTTC

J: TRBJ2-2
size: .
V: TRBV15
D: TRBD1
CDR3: CATSRERRDRGTGELFF
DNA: TGTGCCACCAGCAGAGAACGCCGGGACAGGGGGACCGGGGAGCTGTTTTTT

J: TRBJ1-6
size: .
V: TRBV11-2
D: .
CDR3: CASSAGHYNSPLHF
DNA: TGTGCCAGCAGCGCCGGGCACTATAATTCACCCCTCCACTTT

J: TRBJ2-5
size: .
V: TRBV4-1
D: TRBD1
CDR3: CASSQGVGTGVFLRGQETQYF
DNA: TGCGCCAGCAGCCAGGGCGTTGGGACAGGGGTTTTTCTACGGGGCCAAGAGACCCAGTACTTC

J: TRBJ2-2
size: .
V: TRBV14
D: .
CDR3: CASSLSGSGTGELFF
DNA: TGTGCCAGCAGCCTGTCGGGCTCGGGCACCGGGGAGCTGTTTTTT

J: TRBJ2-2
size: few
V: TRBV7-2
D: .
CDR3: CASSSSGDTGELFF
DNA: TGTGCCAGCAGCTCCTCCGGGGACACCGGGGAGCTGTTTTTT